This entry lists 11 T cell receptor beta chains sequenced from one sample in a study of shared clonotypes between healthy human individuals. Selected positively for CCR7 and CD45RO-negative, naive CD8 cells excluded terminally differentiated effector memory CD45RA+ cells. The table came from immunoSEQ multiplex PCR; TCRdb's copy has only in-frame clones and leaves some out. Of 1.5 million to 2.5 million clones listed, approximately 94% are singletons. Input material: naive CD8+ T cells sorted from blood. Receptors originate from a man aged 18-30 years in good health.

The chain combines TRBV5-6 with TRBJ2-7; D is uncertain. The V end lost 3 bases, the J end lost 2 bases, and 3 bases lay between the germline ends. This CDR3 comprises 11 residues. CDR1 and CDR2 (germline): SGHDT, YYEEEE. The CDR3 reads CASSWAYEQYF. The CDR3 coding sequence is TGTGCCAGCAGCTGGGCCTACGAGCAGTACTTC.

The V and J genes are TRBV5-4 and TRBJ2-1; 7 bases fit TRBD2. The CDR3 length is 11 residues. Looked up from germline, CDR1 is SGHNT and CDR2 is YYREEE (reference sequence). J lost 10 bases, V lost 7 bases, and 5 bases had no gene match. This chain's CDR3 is CASGISGEQFF. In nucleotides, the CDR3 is TGTGCCAGCGGAATTAGCGGGGAGCAGTTCTTC.

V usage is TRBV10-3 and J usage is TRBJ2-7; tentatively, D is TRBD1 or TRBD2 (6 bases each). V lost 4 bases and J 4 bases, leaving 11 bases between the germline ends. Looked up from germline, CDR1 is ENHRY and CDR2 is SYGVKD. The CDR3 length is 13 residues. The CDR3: CAISVPGAYEQYF. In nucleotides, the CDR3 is TGTGCCATCAGTGTTCCGGGGGCGTACGAGCAGTACTTC.

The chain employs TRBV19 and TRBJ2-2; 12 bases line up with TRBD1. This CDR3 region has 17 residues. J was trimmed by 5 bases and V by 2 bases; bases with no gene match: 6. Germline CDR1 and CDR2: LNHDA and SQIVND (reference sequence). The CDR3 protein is CASSIPWDRGPTGELFF. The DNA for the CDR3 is TGTGCCAGTAGTATACCCTGGGACAGGGGGCCAACCGGGGAGCTGTTTTTT. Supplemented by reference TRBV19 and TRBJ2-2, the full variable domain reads DGGITQSPKYLFRKEGQNVTLSCEQNLNHDAMYWYRQDPGQGLRLIYYSQIVNDFQKGDIAEGYSVSREKKESFPLTVTSAQKNPTAFYLCASSIPWDRGPTGELFFGEGSRLTVL.

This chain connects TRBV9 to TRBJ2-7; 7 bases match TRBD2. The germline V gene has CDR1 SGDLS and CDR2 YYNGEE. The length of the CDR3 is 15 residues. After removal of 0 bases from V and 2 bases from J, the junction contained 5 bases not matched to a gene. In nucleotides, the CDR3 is TGTGCCAGCAGCGTAGAAGGGGAGGGGCCCTACGAGCAGTACTTC. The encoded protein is CASSVEGEGPYEQYF.

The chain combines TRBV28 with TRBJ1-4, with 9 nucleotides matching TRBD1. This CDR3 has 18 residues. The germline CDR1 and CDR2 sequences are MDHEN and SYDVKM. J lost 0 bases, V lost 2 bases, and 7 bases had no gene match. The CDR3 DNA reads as TGTGCCAGCAGTTTAACCGGGACAGGGCCTGCAACTAATGAAAAACTGTTTTTT. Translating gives CASSLTGTGPATNEKLFF.

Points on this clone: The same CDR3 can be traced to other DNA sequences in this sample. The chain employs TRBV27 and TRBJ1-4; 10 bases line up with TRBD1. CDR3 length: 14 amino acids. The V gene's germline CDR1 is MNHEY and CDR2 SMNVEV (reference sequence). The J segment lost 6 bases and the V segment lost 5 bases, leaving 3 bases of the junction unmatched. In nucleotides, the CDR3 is TGTGCCAGCAGTACGACAGGGGGCTATGAAAAACTGTTTTTT. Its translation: CASSTTGGYEKLFF.

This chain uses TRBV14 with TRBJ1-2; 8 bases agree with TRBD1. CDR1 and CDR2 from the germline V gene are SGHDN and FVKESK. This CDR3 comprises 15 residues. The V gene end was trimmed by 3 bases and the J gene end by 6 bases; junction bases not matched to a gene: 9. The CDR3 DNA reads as TGTGCCAGCAGCCATACGACAGGGGTGACGAATGGCTACACCTTC. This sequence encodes CASSHTTGVTNGYTF.

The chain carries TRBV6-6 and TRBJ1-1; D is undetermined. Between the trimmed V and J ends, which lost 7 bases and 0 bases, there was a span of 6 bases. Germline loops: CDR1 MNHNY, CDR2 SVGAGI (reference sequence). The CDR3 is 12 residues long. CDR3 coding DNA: TGTGCCAGCACTGGGATGAACACTGAAGCTTTCTTT. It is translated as CASTGMNTEAFF.

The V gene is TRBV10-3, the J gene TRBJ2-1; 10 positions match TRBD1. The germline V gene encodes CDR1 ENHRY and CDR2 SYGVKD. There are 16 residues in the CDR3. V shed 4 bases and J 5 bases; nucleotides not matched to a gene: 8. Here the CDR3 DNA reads TGTGCCATCAGTGGGCCGACAGGGGGCAAAGACAATGAGCAGTTCTTC. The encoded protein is CAISGPTGGKDNEQFF.

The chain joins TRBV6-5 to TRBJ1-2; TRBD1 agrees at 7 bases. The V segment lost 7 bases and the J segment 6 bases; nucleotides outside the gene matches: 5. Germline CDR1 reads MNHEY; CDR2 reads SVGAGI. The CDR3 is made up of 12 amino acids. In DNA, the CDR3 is TGTGCCAGCAAACAAGGGACAGATGGCTACACCTTC. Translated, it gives CASKQGTDGYTF.